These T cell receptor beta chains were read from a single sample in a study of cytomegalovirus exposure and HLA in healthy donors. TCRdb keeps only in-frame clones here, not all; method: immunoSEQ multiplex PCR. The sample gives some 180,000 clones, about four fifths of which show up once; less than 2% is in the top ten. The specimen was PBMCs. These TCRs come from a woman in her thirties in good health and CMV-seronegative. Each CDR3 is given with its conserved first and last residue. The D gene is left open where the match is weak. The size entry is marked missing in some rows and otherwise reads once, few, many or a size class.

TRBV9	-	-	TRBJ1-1	TGTGCCAGCAGCGTAGTAGGGGGGAACACTGAAGCTTTCTTT	CASSVVGGNTEAFF
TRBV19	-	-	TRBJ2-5	TGTGCCACCAGAGGGGAGACCCAGTACTTC	CATRGETQYF
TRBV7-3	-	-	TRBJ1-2	TGTGCCAGCAGCTTCCGTCCCAACTATGGCTACACCTTC	CASSFRPNYGYTF
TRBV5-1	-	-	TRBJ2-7	TGCGCCAGCAGCTTGGCCCAGGCCGCCCTCGAGCAGTACTTC	CASSLAQAALEQYF
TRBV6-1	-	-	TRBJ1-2	TGTGCCAGCAGTGAAGGGATTGTAGGGGACTATGGCTACACCTTC	CASSEGIVGDYGYTF
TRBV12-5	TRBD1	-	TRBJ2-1	TGTGCTAGTGGTTTGAGCACCGGGACAGGGCTTAACAATGAGCAGTTCTTC	CASGLSTGTGLNNEQFF
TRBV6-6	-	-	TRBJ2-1	TGTGCCAGCAGTTATTCCCTTTCAGCGTACAATGAGCAGTTCTTC	CASSYSLSAYNEQFF
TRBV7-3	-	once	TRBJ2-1	TGTGCCAGCAGCCTCCTTGGGGGGGGGCTTACCAATGAGCAGTTCTTC	CASSLLGGGLTNEQFF
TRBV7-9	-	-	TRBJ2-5	TGTGCCAGCAGCTTTCCGGTAGAGACCCAGTACTTC	CASSFPVETQYF
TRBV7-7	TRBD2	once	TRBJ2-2	TGTGCTAGCAGCTTAAACGGGGGGGCCGGGGAGCTGTTTTTT	CASSLNGGAGELFF
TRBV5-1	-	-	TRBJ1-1	TGCGCCAGCAGCTTGGAACAGGTCTCTGAAGCTTTCTTT	CASSLEQVSEAFF
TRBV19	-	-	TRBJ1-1	TGTGCCAGTAGTATACAGGGAAGCACTGAAGCTTTCTTT	CASSIQGSTEAFF
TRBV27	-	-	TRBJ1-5	TGTGCCAGCAGTTTTGACAGGCCAAATAGCAATCAGCCCCAGCATTTT	CASSFDRPNSNQPQHF
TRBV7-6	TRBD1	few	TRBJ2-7	TGTGCCAGCAGCTTTTTACAGGGGAGCGAGCAGTACTTC	CASSFLQGSEQYF
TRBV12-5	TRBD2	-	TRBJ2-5	TGTGCTAGTGGTTCAGGACTAGCGGGGGGGCAGACCCAGTACTTC	CASGSGLAGGQTQYF
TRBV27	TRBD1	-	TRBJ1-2	TGTGCCAGCAGCCCGGGACAGGGATGGAGATATGGCGGCTACACCTTC	CASSPGQGWRYGGYTF
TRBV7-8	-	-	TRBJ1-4	TGTGCCAGCAGCGCCGGGACACTACTGTTTTTT	CASSAGTLLFF
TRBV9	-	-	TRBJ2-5	TGTGCCAGCAGCGTAGGTAGTAGGGGAGAGACCCAGTACTTC	CASSVGSRGETQYF
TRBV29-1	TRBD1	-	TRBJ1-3	TGCAGCGTTTACAGGGGAGGCTCTGGAAACACCATATATTTT	CSVYRGGSGNTIYF
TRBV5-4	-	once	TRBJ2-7	TGTGCCAGCACCCTGGGGCGGGGCGGATTTGAGCAGTACTTC	CASTLGRGGFEQYF
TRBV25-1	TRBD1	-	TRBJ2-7	TGTGCCAGCAGTGTAACAGGGGGCTACGAGCAGTACTTC	CASSVTGGYEQYF
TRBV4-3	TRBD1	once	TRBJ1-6	TGCGCCAGCAGCCAAGATAAGGGACAGGGTTCACCCCTCCACTTT	CASSQDKGQGSPLHF
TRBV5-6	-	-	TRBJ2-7	TGTGCCAGCAGTTCCGACATAATCTACGAGCAGTACTTC	CASSSDIIYEQYF